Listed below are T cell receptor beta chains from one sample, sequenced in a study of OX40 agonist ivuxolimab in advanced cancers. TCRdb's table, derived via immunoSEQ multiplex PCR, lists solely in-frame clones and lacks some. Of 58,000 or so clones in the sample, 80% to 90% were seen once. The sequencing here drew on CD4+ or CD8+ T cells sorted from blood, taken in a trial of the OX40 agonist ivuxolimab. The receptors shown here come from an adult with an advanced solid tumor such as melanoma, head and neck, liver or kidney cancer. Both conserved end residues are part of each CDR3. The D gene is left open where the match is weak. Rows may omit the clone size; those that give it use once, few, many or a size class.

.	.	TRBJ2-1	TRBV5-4	TGTGCCAGCGGGGATCCTCCTTACAATGAGCAGTTCTTC	CASGDPPYNEQFF
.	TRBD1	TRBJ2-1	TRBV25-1	TGTGCCAGTGTCAACGACAGGGACAATGAGCAGTTCTTC	CASVNDRDNEQFF
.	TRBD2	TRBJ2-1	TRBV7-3	TGTGCCAGCAGCTTAAGAGGCGCGGGAGTAACCAATGAGCAGTTCTTC	CASSLRGAGVTNEQFF
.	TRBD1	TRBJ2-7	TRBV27	TGTGCCAGCAGTTTAAGGGGACAGACCTACGAGCAGTACTTC	CASSLRGQTYEQYF
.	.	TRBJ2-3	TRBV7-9	TGTGCCAGCAGCTTAGTACGGGGGCGTATAGATACGCAGTATTTT	CASSLVRGRIDTQYF
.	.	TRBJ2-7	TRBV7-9	TGTGCCAGCCGGACTCTTGGGCCCTACGAGCAGTACTTC	CASRTLGPYEQYF
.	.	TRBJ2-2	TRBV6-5	TGTGCCAGCAGTTCAATCGGGGAGCTGTTTTTT	CASSSIGELFF
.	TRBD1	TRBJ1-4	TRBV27	TGTGCCAGCGGACAGGGCGGGGGAAAACTGTTTTTT	CASGQGGGKLFF
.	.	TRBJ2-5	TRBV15	TGTGCCACCAGCAGAGGAGGCAACCAAGAGACCCAGTACTTC	CATSRGGNQETQYF
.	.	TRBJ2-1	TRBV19	TGTGCCAGTAGTCCCGGGGACTTCAATGAGCAGTTCTTC	CASSPGDFNEQFF
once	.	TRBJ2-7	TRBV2	TGTGCCAGCAGTGCTGGTGGAAACGAGCAGTACTTC	CASSAGGNEQYF
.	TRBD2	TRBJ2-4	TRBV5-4	TGTGCCAGCAGCCCGGGGGGAAACATTCAGTACTTC	CASSPGGNIQYF
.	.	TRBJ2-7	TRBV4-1	TGCGCCAGCAGCCAACGAGACAGGTACTACGAGCAGTACTTC	CASSQRDRYYEQYF
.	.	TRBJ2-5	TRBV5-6	TGTGCCAGCACCTGGAATGAGGGAACAGAGACCCAGTACTTC	CASTWNEGTETQYF
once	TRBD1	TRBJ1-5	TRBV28	TGTGCCAGCAGTCTCCGACAGGGGAGCAATCAGCCCCAGCATTTT	CASSLRQGSNQPQHF
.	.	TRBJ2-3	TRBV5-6	TGTGCCAGCAGCTTGACGACTCACTTCCCTGGCACAGATACGCAGTATTTT	CASSLTTHFPGTDTQYF
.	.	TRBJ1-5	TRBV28	TGTGCCAGCAGGTTGGGGGGGGGCAATCAGCCCCAGCATTTT	CASRLGGGNQPQHF
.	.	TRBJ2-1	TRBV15	TGTGCCACCAGCAGAGTGAGAGCTTCCCGTGAGCAGTTCTTC	CATSRVRASREQFF
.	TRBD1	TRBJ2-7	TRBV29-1	TGCAGCACTAGACAGGGGGCCGAGCAGTACTTC	CSTRQGAEQYF
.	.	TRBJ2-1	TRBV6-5	TGTGCCAGCAGCTGGAGCTCCTACAATGAGCAGTTCTTC	CASSWSSYNEQFF
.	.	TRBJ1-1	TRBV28	TGTGCCAGCAGTTTCACAGGGTGGAACACTGAAGCTTTCTTT	CASSFTGWNTEAFF
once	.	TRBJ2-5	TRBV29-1	TGCAGCGCGTATTGGACTGGACAGGTCGCAAGCGGGAGTGAAGAGACCCAGTACTTC	CSAYWTGQVASGSEETQYF
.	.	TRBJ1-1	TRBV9	TGTGCCAGCAGCCCCCCCGAGGGGAAGAACACTGAAGCTTTCTTT	CASSPPEGKNTEAFF
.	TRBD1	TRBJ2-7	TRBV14	TGTGCCAGCAGTCTAAGTCAGGGGGCAACCTACGAGCAGTACTTC	CASSLSQGATYEQYF
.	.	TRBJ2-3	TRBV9	TGTGCCAGCAGCGTATCAACGGAGACAGATACGCAGTATTTT	CASSVSTETDTQYF
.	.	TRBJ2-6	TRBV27	TGTGCCAGCAGTTTACTGGGGTCTACTGGGGCCAACGTCCTGACTTTC	CASSLLGSTGANVLTF
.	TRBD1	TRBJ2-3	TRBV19	TGTGCCAGTAGGGGGACAGGGGTTACAGATACGCAGTATTTT	CASRGTGVTDTQYF
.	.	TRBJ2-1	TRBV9	TGTGCCAGCAGCCCCTGGGGGGGCACTAATGAGCAGTTCTTC	CASSPWGGTNEQFF
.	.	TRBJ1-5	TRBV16	TGTGCCAGCAGCCGCCCCGGTCAGCCCCAGCATTTT	CASSRPGQPQHF
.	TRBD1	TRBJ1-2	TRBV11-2	TGTGCCAGCACCTTAGGGACAGGGATTAACTATGGCTACACCTTC	CASTLGTGINYGYTF
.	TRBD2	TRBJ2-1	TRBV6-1	TGTGCCAGCAGTGTACAGCGGGGGATTAATGAGCAGTTCTTC	CASSVQRGINEQFF
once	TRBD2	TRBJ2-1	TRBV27	TGTGCCAGCAGTTTAAGACTAGCGGGGTCCAATGAGCAGTTCTTC	CASSLRLAGSNEQFF
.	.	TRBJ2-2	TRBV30	TGTGCCTGGATGGCGGGGCTCCCCGGGGAGCTGTTTTTT	CAWMAGLPGELFF
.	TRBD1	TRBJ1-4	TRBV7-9	TGTGCCAGCAGCTTAAGGTTTGGACAGGGAAATGAAAAACTGTTTTTT	CASSLRFGQGNEKLFF
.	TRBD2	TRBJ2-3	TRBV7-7	TGTGCCAGCAGCTTAGTATTGTCTAGCGGGGCCTCTAGCACAGATACGCAGTATTTT	CASSLVLSSGASSTDTQYF